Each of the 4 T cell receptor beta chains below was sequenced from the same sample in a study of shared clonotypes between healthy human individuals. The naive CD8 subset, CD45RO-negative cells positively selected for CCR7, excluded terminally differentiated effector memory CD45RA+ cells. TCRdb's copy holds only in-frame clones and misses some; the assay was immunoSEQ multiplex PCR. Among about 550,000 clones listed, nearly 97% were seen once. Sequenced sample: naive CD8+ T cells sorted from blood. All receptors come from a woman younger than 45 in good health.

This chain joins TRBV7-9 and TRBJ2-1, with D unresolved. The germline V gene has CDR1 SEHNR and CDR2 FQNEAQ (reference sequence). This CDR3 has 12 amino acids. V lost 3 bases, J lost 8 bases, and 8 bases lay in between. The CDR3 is CASSFSLDEQFF. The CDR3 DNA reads TGTGCCAGCAGCTTTTCCCTAGATGAGCAGTTCTTC.

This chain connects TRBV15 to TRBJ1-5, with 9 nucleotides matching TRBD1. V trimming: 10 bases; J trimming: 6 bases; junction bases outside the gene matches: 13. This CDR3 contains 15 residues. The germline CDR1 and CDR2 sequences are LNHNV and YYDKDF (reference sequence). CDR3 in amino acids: CAIGTGSLPSQPQHF. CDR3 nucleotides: TGTGCCATCGGGACAGGGTCCCTTCCTAGTCAGCCCCAGCATTTT.

As DNA, the CDR3 is TGTGCCAGCTCTAGGCCCGGACACTCCTACGAGCAGTACTTC. This gives the protein CASSRPGHSYEQYF. The chain combines TRBV2 with TRBJ2-5, with D possibly matching TRBD1 (5 bases). Gene TRBJ2-7 matches the end of the DNA better, so the J call may be wrong. CDR1 SNHLY and CDR2 FYNNEI come from the germline V gene. The CDR3 loop spans 14 amino acids.

Written as DNA, the CDR3 is TGTGCCAGCAGTTTCCCCTCCGGCGAGCAGTACTTC. Encoded protein: CASSFPSGEQYF. The chain has TRBV28 and TRBJ2-7; D remains unclear. Trimming shortened V by 3 bases and J by 6 bases, and 9 bases separated the two germline ends. The CDR3 sequence is 12 residues long. Germline V CDR1 and CDR2: MDHEN, SYDVKM.